These 27 T cell receptor beta chains were sequenced from one sample in a study of beta chain features in type 1 diabetes. The investigators reverse transcribed all of the isolated RNA, so they sequenced expressed TCRB transcripts. Sequencing used immunoSEQ multiplex PCR; TCRdb keeps in-frame clones, though not all of them. The sample lists about half a million clones, 10% to 12% occurring once. The sample comprised naive CD4+ T cells from blood. The source is a woman aged 18-30 years in good health.

This clone was seen more than once but under ten times. This chain connects TRBV7-9 to TRBJ2-3; TRBD2 aligns across 10 bases. This CDR3 is built from 14 residues. Trimming cost V 5 bases and J 4 bases; bases outside gene matches: 3. The germline gives CDR1 SEHNR, CDR2 FQNEAQ (reference sequence). CDR3 DNA sequence: TGTGCCAGCAGCGACAGCGGGAGGGCAGATACGCAGTATTTT. It translates to CASSDSGRADTQYF.

This rearrangement joins TRBV29-1 to TRBJ2-2, with 7 bases that match TRBD1. The CDR3 totals 16 residues. J gave up 7 bases and V 2 bases, and 13 bases lay outside the gene matches. Germline-derived CDR1 and CDR2 are SQVTM and ANQGSEA. The CDR3 is CSVESPRHTGDGELFF. CDR3 nucleotides: TGCAGCGTTGAATCTCCAAGGCATACAGGGGACGGGGAGCTGTTTTTT.

This clone has just a few counts. The chain combines TRBV27 with TRBJ2-7; 7 bases are a match to TRBD1. The trim removed 8 bases at V and 6 bases at J, leaving 13 bases unmatched. From germline, CDR1 is MNHEY and CDR2 SMNVEV (reference sequence). This CDR3 contains 14 residues. The CDR3 sequence is CASRLGQVPFEQYF. The CDR3 region has the DNA TGTGCCAGCCGATTAGGACAGGTCCCTTTCGAGCAGTACTTC.

The rearrangement joins TRBV28 to TRBJ1-1; possibly TRBD1 for D (5 bases). This CDR3 is 15 amino acids long. Germline V CDR1 and CDR2: MDHEN, SYDVKM. Trimming stripped 6 bases from V and 1 base from J, with 15 bases between. The CDR3 DNA reads as TGTGCCAGCAGCCTAAGTGGGACGGGGAACACTGAAGCTTTCTTT. It translates to CASSLSGTGNTEAFF.

The chain couples TRBV15 to TRBJ2-3; TRBD2 matches 11 bases. The CDR3 extends over 16 amino acids. V dropped 2 bases and J dropped 2; count of bases not matched to a gene: 3. The V gene's germline CDR1 is LNHNV and CDR2 YYDKDF (reference sequence). The CDR3 coding sequence is TGTGCCACCAGCAGAAAACTAGCGGGGGTCACAGATACGCAGTATTTT. This sequence encodes CATSRKLAGVTDTQYF.

This clone came up a few times. The rearrangement uses TRBV7-9 and TRBJ2-6; D possibly corresponds to TRBD1 (5 bases). Trimming removed 7 bases from V and 2 bases from J, with 12 bases in between. CDR1 SEHNR and CDR2 FQNEAQ come from the germline V gene (reference sequence). The CDR3 runs to 15 residues. The CDR3: CASTDSSTGANVLTF. Here the CDR3 DNA reads TGTGCCAGCACCGACAGTTCCACTGGGGCCAACGTCCTGACTTTC.

The V and J genes are TRBV4-1 and TRBJ2-5; the match to TRBD2 covers 13 bases. The trim removed 4 bases at V and 1 base at J, leaving 9 bases unmatched. CDR1 and CDR2 from the germline V gene are MGHRA and YSYEKL. The CDR3 runs to 18 residues. CDR3 in DNA: TGCGCCAGCAGCCTCAGCCACGGGACTAGCGGGGCCCAAGAGACCCAGTACTTC. This gives the protein CASSLSHGTSGAQETQYF.

This clone was counted only a few times. The chain employs TRBV4-1 and TRBJ1-1, with TRBD1 as a possible D gene (5 bases). This CDR3 contains 14 residues. In germline, CDR1 is MGHRA, CDR2 YSYEKL. Trimming removed 3 bases from V and 5 bases from J, with 13 bases in between. CDR3 sequence reads: CASSQAGTGTEAFF. The CDR3 nucleotides are TGCGCCAGCAGCCAGGCCGGGACCGGTACTGAAGCTTTCTTT.

V gene TRBV19 combines with J gene TRBJ2-5, with D perhaps TRBD1 (5 bases). The V and J ends lost 10 bases and 3 bases respectively, with 15 bases between them. In germline, CDR1 is LNHDA, CDR2 SQIVND (reference sequence). There are 13 residues in the CDR3. In nucleotides, the CDR3 is TGTGCCACCGCTAAGGCGACAGAAGAGACCCAGTACTTC. Its translation: CATAKATEETQYF.

This clone was counted a few times. The chain carries TRBV29-1 and TRBJ2-1; possible D gene TRBD2, 5 bases. V gave up 4 bases and J gave up 5 bases, with 15 bases separating them. CDR3 length: 14 residues. Germline V CDR1 and CDR2: SQVTM, ANQGSEA. The CDR3: CSVVPQTRDNEQFF. In nucleotides, the CDR3 is TGCAGCGTTGTCCCTCAAACTAGGGACAATGAGCAGTTCTTC.

This clone turned up a few times. V and J are TRBV14 and TRBJ1-2; TRBD1 agrees at 9 bases. The germline CDR1 and CDR2 sequences are SGHDN and FVKESK. CDR3 length: 13 amino acids. J lost 6 bases, V lost 3 bases, and 2 bases had no gene match. CDR3 protein: CASSHRQGDGYTF. The CDR3, as DNA: TGTGCCAGCAGCCACAGACAGGGGGATGGCTACACCTTC.

This clone was counted a few times. This chain connects TRBV18 to TRBJ2-7; D remains unclear. From germline, CDR1 is KGHSH and CDR2 LQKENI. This CDR3 has 13 residues. Trimming shortened V by 3 bases and J by 0 bases, and 6 bases separated the two germline ends. The CDR3 protein is CASSPASSYEQYV. Here the CDR3 DNA reads TGTGCCAGCTCACCTGCCAGCTCCTACGAGCAGTACGTC.

The rearrangement uses TRBV6-6 and TRBJ2-1; 9 bases fit TRBD1. The V and J ends lost 5 bases and 5 bases, in that order; junction bases with no gene match: 7. CDR3 size: 15 residues. In germline, CDR1 is MNHNY, CDR2 SVGAGI (reference sequence). The CDR3, as DNA: TGTGCCAGCAGTACCCCGGGACAGGGTAACAATGAGCAGTTCTTC. Translating gives CASSTPGQGNNEQFF.

The chain employs TRBV25-1 and TRBJ2-4, with TRBD2 as a possible D gene (6 bases). CDR1 and CDR2 (germline): MGHDK, SYGVNS. CDR3 size: 15 residues. With 1 base removed from V and 10 bases from J, the gap between germline ends came to 17 bases. The CDR3 loop is CASSEFGGRPLIQYF. CDR3 DNA: TGTGCCAGCAGTGAATTTGGGGGGAGGCCTTTAATTCAGTACTTC.

CDR3 protein: CASSVAPGHNQPQHF. The CDR3 nucleotides are TGTGCCAGCAGCGTAGCCCCGGGTCACAATCAGCCCCAGCATTTT. The chain uses TRBV9 and TRBJ1-5; D gene unclear. The CDR3 extends over 15 amino acids. From germline, CDR1 is SGDLS and CDR2 YYNGEE. With 0 bases removed from V and 3 bases from J, the gap between germline ends came to 10 bases.

This chain uses TRBV5-6 with TRBJ2-7; TRBD1 matches at 10 bases. The CDR3 spans 15 residues. The germline V gene has CDR1 SGHDT and CDR2 YYEEEE. V trimming: 5 bases; J trimming: 2 bases; junction bases outside the gene matches: 7. The CDR3 spells CASRVRGTGAYEQYV. The CDR3, as DNA: TGTGCCAGCAGGGTGCGAGGGACAGGGGCCTACGAGCAGTACGTC.

This clone was counted only a few times. The rearrangement joins TRBV18 to TRBJ1-4, with 9 bases identical to TRBD1. Trimming took 3 bases from V and 5 from J; bases not matched to a gene: 4. The CDR3 extends over 15 amino acids. The germline V gene has CDR1 KGHSH and CDR2 LQKENI. The DNA for the CDR3 is TGTGCCAGCTCACCCCGGGACAGGGTGAATGAAAAACTGTTTTTT. Translating gives CASSPRDRVNEKLFF.

This chain links TRBV18 with TRBJ2-5; a possible D gene is TRBD1 (5 bases). The CDR3 is made up of 15 amino acids. The germline V gene has CDR1 KGHSH and CDR2 LQKENI. V was pared by 0 bases and J by 7 bases, with 15 bases between. CDR3 sequence reads: CASSPPLQGGVTQYF. For the CDR3, the DNA is TGTGCCAGCTCACCACCGCTCCAGGGTGGAGTGACCCAGTACTTC.

This clone has more than one count but fewer than ten. The V call is TRBV2, the J call TRBJ2-2; D is perhaps TRBD2 (5 bases). V was pared by 6 bases and J by 5 bases, with 7 bases between. Germline V gives CDR1 SNHLY, CDR2 FYNNEI. The CDR3 totals 12 residues. CDR3 sequence: CASRGETGELFF. The DNA for the CDR3 is TGTGCCAGCAGGGGAGAGACCGGGGAGCTGTTTTTT.

This sequence joins TRBV25-1 and TRBJ2-7; TRBD1 matches at 9 bases. The CDR3 extends over 11 amino acids. The germline CDR1 and CDR2 sequences are MGHDK and SYGVNS. Trimming removed 6 bases from V and 13 bases from J; junction bases left unmatched: 7. The CDR3 sequence is CASSRDREYYV. CDR3 sequence (DNA): TGTGCCAGCAGCCGGGACAGGGAGTATTACGTC.

The V and J genes are TRBV9 and TRBJ2-4; maybe TRBD2 (5 bases). Germline V gene lookup returns CDR1 SGDLS and CDR2 YYNGEE. The CDR3 is 14 amino acids. V was pared by 0 bases and J by 3 bases, with 7 bases between. The CDR3, as DNA: TGTGCCAGCAGCGTAGGACTACTCAAAAACATTCAGTACTTC. This encodes CASSVGLLKNIQYF.

This clone appeared a few times. The chain recombines TRBV29-1 with TRBJ1-2; 8 positions match TRBD1. V was pared by 6 bases and J by 4 bases, with 4 bases of the junction left unmatched. The CDR3 spans 12 residues. In germline, CDR1 is SQVTM, CDR2 ANQGSEA. CDR3 sequence reads: CSVDGQGYGYTF. The CDR3, as DNA: TGCAGCGTCGACGGACAGGGCTATGGCTACACCTTC. Variable domain in full (rest from reference TRBV29-1 and TRBJ1-2): SAVISQKPSRDICQRGTSLTIQCQVDSQVTMMFWYRQQPGQSLTLIATANQGSEATYESGFVIDKFPISRPNLTFSTLTVSNMSPEDSSIYLCSVDGQGYGYTFGSGTRLTVV.

This clone has more than one count but fewer than ten. The chain has TRBV4-2 and TRBJ1-1; perhaps TRBD1 as D (6 bases). Germline V CDR1 and CDR2: LGHNA, YNFKEQ. V lost 1 base and J 6 bases, leaving 18 bases between the germline ends. The CDR3 extends over 16 amino acids. CDR3 nucleotides: TGTGCCAGCAGCCAAGCCCCCACAGGGCGGTTACCTGAAGCTTTCTTT. Protein product: CASSQAPTGRLPEAFF.

The chain is built from TRBV6-6 and TRBJ2-2, with a tentative D call TRBD1 (5 bases). This CDR3 has 14 amino acids. With 2 bases removed from V and 5 bases from J, the gap between germline ends came to 9 bases. Per the germline V gene, CDR1 is MNHNY and CDR2 is SVGAGI (reference sequence). This CDR3 reads CASSYQSGTGELFF. The CDR3 bases are TGTGCCAGCAGTTACCAGTCAGGGACCGGGGAGCTGTTTTTT.

This clone was seen a handful of times. The chain uses TRBV28 and TRBJ2-5; D gene unclear. This CDR3 contains 11 residues. Looked up from germline, CDR1 is MDHEN and CDR2 is SYDVKM. The V end lost 4 bases, the J end lost 4 bases, and 4 bases lay between the germline ends. CDR3 in DNA: TGTGCCAGCAGTTCGGGAGAGACCCAGTACTTC. Protein product: CASSSGETQYF.

The chain recombines TRBV7-2 with TRBJ2-2; 7 nucleotides agree with TRBD2. V trimming: 2 bases; J trimming: 1 base; junction bases outside the gene matches: 1. CDR3 length equals 15 residues. CDR1 and CDR2 from the germline V gene are SGHTA and FQGNSA. The CDR3 DNA follows: TGTGCCAGCAGCTTAAGCGGGATGAACACCGGGGAGCTGTTTTTT. It translates to CASSLSGMNTGELFF.

The V and J genes are TRBV4-1 and TRBJ2-3, with TRBD2 matching over 16 bases. This CDR3 region has 18 residues. V shed 7 bases and J 5 bases; nucleotides not matched to a gene: 12. The germline CDR1 and CDR2 sequences are MGHRA and YSYEKL. The CDR3 loop reads CASTLTGTSGGAIDTQYF. The DNA of the CDR3 is TGCGCCAGCACCCTAACCGGGACTAGCGGGGGGGCGATAGATACGCAGTATTTT.